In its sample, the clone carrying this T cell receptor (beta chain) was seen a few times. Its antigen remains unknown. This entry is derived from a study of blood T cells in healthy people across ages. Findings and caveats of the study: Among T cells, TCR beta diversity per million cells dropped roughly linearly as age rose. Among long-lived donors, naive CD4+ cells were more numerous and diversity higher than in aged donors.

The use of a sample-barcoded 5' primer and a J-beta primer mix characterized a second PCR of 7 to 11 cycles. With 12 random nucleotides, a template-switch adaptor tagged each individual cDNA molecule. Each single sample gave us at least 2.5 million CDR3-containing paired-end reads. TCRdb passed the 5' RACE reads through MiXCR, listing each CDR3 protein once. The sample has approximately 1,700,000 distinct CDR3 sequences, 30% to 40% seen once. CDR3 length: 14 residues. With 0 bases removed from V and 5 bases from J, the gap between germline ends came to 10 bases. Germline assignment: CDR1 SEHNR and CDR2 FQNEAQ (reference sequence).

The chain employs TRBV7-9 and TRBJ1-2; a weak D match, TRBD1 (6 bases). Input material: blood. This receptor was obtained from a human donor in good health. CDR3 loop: CASSLADRIYGYTF. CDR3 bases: TGTGCCAGCAGCTTAGCGGACAGAATATATGGCTACACCTTC.